The sequence of this T cell receptor (beta chain) was determined in a study of T cell responses to AZD1222 COVID-19 vaccine. Overall study results and limits: Scientists sampled the repertoires only once the peak T cell response had passed.

This CDR3 spans 14 amino acids. The germline CDR1 and CDR2 sequences are LGHNA and YSLEER. V lost 0 bases to trimming and J lost 9 bases, with 12 bases between them. This table comes from immunoSEQ multiplex PCR, and its TCRdb copy is limited to in-frame clones, with some not included. The data show approximately 140,000 clones, with 70% to 90% seen just once and 4.5% to 6% held by the top ten. As concerns this clone: Its specificity is unknown.

The receptor's source is an adult in good health. The source material was peripheral blood, sampled on day 0 of AZD1222 vaccination. The chain links TRBV4-3 to TRBJ2-1; no reliable D call. The CDR3 here is CASSQDQGTGEQFF. CDR3 DNA sequence: TGCGCCAGCAGCCAAGATCAAGGCACCGGTGAGCAGTTCTTC.